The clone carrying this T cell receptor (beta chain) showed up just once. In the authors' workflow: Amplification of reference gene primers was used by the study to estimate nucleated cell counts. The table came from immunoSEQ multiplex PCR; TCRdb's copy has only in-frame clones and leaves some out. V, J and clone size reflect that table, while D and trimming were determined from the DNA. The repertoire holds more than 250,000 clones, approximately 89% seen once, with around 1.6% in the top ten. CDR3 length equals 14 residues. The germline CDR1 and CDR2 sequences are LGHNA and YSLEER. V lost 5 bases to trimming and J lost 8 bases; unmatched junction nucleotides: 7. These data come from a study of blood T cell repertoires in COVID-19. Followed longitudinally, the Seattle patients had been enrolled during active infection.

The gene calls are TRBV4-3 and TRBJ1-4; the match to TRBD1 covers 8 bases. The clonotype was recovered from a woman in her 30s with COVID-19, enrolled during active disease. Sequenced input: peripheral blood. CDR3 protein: CASSLLDRDEKLFF. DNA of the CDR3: TGCGCCAGCAGCTTACTGGACAGGGACGAAAAACTGTTTTTT.